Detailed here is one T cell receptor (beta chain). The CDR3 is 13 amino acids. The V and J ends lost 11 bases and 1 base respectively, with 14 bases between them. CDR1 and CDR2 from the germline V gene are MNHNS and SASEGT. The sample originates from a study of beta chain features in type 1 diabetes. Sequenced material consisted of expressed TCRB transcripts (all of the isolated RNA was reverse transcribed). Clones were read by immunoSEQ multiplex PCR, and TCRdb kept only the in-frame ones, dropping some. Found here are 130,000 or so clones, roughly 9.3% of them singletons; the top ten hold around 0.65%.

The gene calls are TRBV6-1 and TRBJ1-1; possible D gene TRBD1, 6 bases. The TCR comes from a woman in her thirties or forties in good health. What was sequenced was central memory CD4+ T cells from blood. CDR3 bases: TGTGCCTCCTTCTGGGACAAGAACACTGAAGCTTTCTTT. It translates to CASFWDKNTEAFF.